The clone carrying this T cell receptor (beta chain) came up many times. Its antigen is unidentified. Primers used in a second PCR of about 6 to 11 cycles were a sample-barcoded 5' primer and a J-beta primer mix. One entry per CDR3 protein, called by TCRdb with MiXCR from the 5' RACE reads. The sample lists roughly 1.7 million distinct CDR3 sequences; about 31% were seen once. The sample belongs to a study of blood T cells in healthy people across ages. Study findings and constraints: The percentage of naive T cells correlated strongly with TCR beta diversity.

The CDR3 extends over 11 amino acids. Per the germline V gene, CDR1 is WSHSY and CDR2 is SAAADI. The V end was cut by 2 bases, the J end by 5 bases, with 3 bases between. This chain connects TRBV10-2 to TRBJ2-5; D ambiguous. The sequenced material came from blood. The TCR sequence derives from a young woman in good health. DNA of the CDR3: TGCGCCAGCAGTGAGATCGAGACCCAGTACTTC. This translates into CASSEIETQYF.